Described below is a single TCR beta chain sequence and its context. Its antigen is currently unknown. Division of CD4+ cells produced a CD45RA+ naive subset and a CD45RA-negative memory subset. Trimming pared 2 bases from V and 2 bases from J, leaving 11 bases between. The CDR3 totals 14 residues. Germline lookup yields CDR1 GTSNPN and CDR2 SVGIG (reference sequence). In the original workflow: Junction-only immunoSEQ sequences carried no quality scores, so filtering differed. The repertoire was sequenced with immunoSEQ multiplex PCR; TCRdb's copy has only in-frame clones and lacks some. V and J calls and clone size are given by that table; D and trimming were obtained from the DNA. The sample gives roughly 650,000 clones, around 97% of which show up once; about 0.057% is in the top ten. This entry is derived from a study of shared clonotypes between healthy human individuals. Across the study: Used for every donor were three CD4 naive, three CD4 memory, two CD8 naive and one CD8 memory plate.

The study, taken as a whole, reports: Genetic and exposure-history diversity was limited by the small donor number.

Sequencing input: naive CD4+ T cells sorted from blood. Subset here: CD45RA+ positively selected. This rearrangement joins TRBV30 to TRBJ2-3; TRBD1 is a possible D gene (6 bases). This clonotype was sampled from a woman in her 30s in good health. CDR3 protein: CAWSIQGITDTQYF. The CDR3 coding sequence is TGTGCCTGGAGTATACAGGGTATCACAGATACGCAGTATTTT.